This is a list of T cell receptor beta chains from one sample in a study of blood T cell repertoires in COVID-19. Only in-frame clones appear in the TCRdb table, and some are missing; sequencing was by immunoSEQ multiplex PCR. This sample has fewer than 300,000 clones, with roughly 80% found just once. Sample: peripheral blood. All receptors derive from a person aged 70 to 79 with COVID-19, enrolled during active disease. CDR3s include the opening cysteine and the closing phenylalanine or tryptophan.

v_gene	j_gene	CDR3aa
TRBV18	TRBJ1-1	CASSPLGGLQTGTEAFF
TRBV2	TRBJ2-1	CASSPGTGRSRTNEQFF
TRBV2	TRBJ2-7	CASKGREGPYEQYF
TRBV3-1/TRBV3-2	TRBJ1-5	CASSQQTGQGSVSNQPQHF
TRBV7-8	TRBJ2-7	CASSLAEAYSYEQYF
TRBV5-1	TRBJ2-7	CASSMTGGSYEQYF
TRBV5-5	TRBJ1-6	CASSLGQGALSLHF
TRBV5-5	TRBJ1-4	CASSLGRGREKLFF
TRBV19	TRBJ2-1	CASSIVGLADNEQFF
TRBV7-8	TRBJ2-1	CASSLGAPRYNEQFF
TRBV5-6	TRBJ1-5	CASSSTRRTGNQPQHF
TRBV19	TRBJ1-4	CASTGQTNEKLFF
TRBV7-6	TRBJ2-5	CASQGPQETQYF
TRBV14	TRBJ1-3	CASSQDQTGSAGNTIYF
TRBV28	TRBJ1-4	CASSRQGYNEKLFF